This entry is about one T cell receptor beta chain. The antigen remains undetermined. At one end, the junction sequence differs from germline, possibly due to a read error. These data are taken from a study of blood T cells in healthy people across ages. The study, taken as a whole, reports: Roughly linear age-related decline in beta diversity appeared, significant by age 40.

The authors ran a second PCR of 7 to 11 cycles using a sample-barcoded 5' primer and a J-beta primer mix. From the 5' RACE reads, TCRdb called clonotypes with MiXCR, one entry per CDR3 protein. The sample holds over 950,000 distinct CDR3 sequences, 51% seen once. Germline CDR1 reads MNHEY; CDR2 reads SVGEGT. This CDR3 is built from 12 residues. The study drew donors from healthy Caucasian individuals in Russia aged roughly 6 to 95. The receptor was derived from a woman in her sixties in good health. The chain has TRBV6-2 or TRBV6-3 and TRBJ2-7, with 8 bases that match TRBD2. Sequencing used blood. CDR3 bases: TGTGCCATAGGAGCGGGGGCCTACGAGCGGTACTTC. Protein sequence: CAIGAGAYERYF.